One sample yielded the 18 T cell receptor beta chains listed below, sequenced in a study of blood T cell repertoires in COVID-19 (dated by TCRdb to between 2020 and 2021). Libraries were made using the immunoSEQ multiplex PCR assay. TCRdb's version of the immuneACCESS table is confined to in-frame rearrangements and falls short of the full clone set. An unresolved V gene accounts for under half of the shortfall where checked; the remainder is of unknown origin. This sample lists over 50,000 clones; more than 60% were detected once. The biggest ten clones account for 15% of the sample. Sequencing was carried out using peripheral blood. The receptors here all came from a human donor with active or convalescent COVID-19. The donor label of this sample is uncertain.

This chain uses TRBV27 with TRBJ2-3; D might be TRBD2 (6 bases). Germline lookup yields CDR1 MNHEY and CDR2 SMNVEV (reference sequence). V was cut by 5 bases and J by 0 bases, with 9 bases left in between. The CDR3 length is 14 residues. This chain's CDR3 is CASSISGSTDTQYF. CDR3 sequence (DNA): TGTGCCAGCAGTATTAGCGGAAGCACAGATACGCAGTATTTT.

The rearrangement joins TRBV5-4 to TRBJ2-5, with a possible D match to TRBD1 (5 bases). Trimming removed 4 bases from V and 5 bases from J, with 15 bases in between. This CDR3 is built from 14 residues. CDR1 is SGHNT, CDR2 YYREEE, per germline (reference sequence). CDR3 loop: CASSLDSHGETQYF. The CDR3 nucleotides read TGTGCCAGCAGCCTAGACAGCCACGGTGAGACCCAGTACTTC.

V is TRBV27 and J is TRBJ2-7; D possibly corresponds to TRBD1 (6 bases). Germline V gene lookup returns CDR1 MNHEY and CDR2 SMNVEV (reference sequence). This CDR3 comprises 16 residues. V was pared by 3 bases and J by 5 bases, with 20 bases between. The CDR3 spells CASSFQGNTALHEQYF. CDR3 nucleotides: TGTGCCAGCAGTTTTCAGGGGAATACCGCACTTCACGAGCAGTACTTC.

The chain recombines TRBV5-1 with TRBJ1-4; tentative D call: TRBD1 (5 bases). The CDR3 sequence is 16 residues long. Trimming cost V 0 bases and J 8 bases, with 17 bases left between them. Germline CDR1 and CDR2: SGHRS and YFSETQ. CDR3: CASSLDPTGLEEKLFF. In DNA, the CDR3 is TGCGCCAGCAGCTTGGACCCCACAGGCTTAGAGGAAAAACTGTTTTTT. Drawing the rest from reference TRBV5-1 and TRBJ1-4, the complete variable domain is KAGVTQTPRYLIKTRGQQVTLSCSPISGHRSVSWYQQTPGQGLQFLFEYFSETQRNKGNFPGRFSGRQFSNSRSEMNVSTLELGDSALYLCASSLDPTGLEEKLFFGSGTQLSVL.

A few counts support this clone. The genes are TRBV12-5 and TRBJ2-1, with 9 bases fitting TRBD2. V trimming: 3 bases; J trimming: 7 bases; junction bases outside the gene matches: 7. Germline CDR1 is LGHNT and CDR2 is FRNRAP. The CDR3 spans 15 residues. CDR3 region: CASGFAGGPENEQFF. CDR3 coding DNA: TGTGCTAGTGGTTTTGCGGGAGGGCCTGAAAATGAGCAGTTCTTC.

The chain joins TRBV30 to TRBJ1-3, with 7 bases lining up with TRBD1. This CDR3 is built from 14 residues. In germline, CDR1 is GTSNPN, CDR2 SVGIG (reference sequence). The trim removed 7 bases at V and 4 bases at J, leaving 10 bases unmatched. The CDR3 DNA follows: TGTGCCTACACTAAGGGGGCGCGAGGAAACACCATATATTTT. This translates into CAYTKGARGNTIYF.

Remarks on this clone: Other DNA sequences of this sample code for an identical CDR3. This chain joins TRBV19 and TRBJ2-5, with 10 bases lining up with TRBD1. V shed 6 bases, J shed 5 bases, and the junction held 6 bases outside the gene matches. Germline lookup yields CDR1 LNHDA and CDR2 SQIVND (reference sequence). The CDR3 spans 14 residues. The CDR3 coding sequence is TGTGCCAGTAGGGACAGGGGGAGAGGGGAGACCCAGTACTTC. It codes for CASRDRGRGETQYF.

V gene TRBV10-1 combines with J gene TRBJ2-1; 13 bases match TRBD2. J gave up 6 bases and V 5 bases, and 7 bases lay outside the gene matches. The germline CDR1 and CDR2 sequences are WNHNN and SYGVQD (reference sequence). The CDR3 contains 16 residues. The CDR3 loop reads CASSQGTSGISNEQFF. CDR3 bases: TGCGCCAGCAGTCAAGGGACTAGCGGGATATCCAATGAGCAGTTCTTC.

In DNA form, the CDR3 reads TGTGCCAGCAGCCCGACATCAGGGGGTGAGCAGTTCTTC. It codes for CASSPTSGGEQFF. The chain has TRBV7-3 and TRBJ2-1, with 7 bases fitting TRBD1. Per the germline V gene, CDR1 is SGHTA and CDR2 is FQGTGA. Germline trimming cut 5 bases from V and 9 bases from J; bases unmatched to any gene: 7. The CDR3 length is 13 residues.

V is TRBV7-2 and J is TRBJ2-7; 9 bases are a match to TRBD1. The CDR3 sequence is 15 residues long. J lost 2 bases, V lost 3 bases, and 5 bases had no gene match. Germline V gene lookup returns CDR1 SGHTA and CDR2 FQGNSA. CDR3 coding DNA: TGTGCCAGCAGCTTTGGACAGGGGCAGACCTACGAGCAGTACTTC. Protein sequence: CASSFGQGQTYEQYF. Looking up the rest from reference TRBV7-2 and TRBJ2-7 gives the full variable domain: GAGVSQSPSNKVTEKGKDVELRCDPISGHTALYWYRQSLGQGLEFLIYFQGNSAPDKSGLPSDRFSAERTGGSVSTLTIQRTQQEDSAVYLCASSFGQGQTYEQYFGPGTRLTVT.

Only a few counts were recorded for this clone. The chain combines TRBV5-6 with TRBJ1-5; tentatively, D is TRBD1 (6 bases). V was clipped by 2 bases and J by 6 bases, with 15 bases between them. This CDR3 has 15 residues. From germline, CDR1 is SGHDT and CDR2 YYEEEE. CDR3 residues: CASSFSYRETQPQHF. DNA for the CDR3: TGTGCCAGCAGCTTTTCGTACAGGGAAACTCAGCCCCAGCATTTT.

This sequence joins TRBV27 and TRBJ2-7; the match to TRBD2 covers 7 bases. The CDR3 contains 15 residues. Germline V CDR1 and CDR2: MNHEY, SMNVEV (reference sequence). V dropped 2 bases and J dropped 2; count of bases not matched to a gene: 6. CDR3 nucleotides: TGTGCCAGCAGTTTAGCACTAGCGCCAGCCTACGAGCAGTACTTC. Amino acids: CASSLALAPAYEQYF.

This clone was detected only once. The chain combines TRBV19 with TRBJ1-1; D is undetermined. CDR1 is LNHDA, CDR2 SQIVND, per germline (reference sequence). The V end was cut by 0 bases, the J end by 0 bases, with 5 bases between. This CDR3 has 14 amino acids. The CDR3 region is CASSIDSLNTEAFF. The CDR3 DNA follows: TGTGCCAGTAGTATAGACAGTTTGAACACTGAAGCTTTCTTT.

The CDR3 here is CAWSALGANTGELFF. CDR3 in DNA: TGTGCCTGGAGTGCCCTAGGGGCGAACACCGGGGAGCTGTTTTTT. The genes are TRBV30 and TRBJ2-2; a weak D match, TRBD1 (5 bases). Looked up from germline, CDR1 is GTSNPN and CDR2 is SVGIG (reference sequence). This CDR3 region has 15 residues. The V and J ends lost 1 base and 0 bases respectively, with 9 bases between them.

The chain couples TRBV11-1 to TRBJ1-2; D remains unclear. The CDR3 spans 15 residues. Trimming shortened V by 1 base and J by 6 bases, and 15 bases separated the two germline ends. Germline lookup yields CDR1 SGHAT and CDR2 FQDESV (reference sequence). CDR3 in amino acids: CASSLGHAERNGYTF. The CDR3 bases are TGTGCCAGCAGCTTAGGTCACGCAGAACGCAATGGCTACACCTTC.

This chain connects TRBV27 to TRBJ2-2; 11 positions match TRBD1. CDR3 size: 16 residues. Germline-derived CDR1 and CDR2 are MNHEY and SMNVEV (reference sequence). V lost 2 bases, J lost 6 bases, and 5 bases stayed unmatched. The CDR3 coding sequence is TGTGCCAGCAGTTTAAAAGGACAGGGGGCGCCCGGGGAGCTGTTTTTT. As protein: CASSLKGQGAPGELFF.

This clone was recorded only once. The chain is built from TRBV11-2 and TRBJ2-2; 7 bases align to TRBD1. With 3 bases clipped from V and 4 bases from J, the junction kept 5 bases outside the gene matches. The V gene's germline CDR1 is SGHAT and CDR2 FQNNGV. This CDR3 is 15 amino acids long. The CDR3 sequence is CASSFPTGPTGELFF. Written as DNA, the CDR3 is TGTGCCAGCAGCTTCCCGACAGGGCCCACCGGGGAGCTGTTTTTT.

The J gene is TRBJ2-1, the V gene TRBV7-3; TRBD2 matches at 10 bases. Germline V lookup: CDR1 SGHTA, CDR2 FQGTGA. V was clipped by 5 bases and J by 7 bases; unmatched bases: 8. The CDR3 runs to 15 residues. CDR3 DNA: TGTGCCAGCAGCCCTACTAGCGGGATAGGAAATGAGCAGTTCTTC. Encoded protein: CASSPTSGIGNEQFF.